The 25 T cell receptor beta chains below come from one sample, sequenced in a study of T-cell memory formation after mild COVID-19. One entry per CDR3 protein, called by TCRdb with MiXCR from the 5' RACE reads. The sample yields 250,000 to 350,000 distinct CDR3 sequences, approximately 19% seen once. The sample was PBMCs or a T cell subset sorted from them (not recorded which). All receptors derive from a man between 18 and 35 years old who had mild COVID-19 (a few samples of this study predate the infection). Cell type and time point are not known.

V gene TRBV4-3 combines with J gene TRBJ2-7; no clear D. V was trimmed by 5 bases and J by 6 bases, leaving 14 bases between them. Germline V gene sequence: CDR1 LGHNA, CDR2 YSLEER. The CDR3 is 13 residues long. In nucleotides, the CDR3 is TGCGCCAGCAGCTCCTCAGGCTTGGGCGAGCAGTACTTC. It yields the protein CASSSSGLGEQYF.

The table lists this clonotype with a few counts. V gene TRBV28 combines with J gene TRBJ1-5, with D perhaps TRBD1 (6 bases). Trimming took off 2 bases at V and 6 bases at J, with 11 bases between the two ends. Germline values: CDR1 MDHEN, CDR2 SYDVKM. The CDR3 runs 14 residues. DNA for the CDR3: TGTGCCAGCAGTTTAGTGGGGGCAGGTCAGCCCCAGCATTTT. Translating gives CASSLVGAGQPQHF.

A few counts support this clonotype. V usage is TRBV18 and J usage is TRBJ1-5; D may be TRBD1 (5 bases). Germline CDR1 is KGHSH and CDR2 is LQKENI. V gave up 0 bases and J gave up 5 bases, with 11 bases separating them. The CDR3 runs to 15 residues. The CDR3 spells CASSPPAGGDQPQHF. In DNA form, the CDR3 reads TGTGCCAGCTCACCACCCGCGGGAGGGGATCAGCCCCAGCATTTT.

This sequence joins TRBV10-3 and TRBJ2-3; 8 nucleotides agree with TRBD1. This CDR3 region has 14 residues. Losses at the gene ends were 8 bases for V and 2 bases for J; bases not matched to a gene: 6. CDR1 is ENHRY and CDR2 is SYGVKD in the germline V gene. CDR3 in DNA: TGTGCCATCGGGGGACAGGACCTCACAGATACGCAGTATTTT. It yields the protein CAIGGQDLTDTQYF.

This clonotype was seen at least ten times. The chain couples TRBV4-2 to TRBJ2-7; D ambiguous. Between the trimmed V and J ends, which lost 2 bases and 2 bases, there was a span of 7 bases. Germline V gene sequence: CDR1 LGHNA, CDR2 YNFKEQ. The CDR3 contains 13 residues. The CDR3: CASSQFAAYEQYV. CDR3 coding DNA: TGTGCCAGCAGCCAATTCGCGGCCTACGAGCAGTACGTC.

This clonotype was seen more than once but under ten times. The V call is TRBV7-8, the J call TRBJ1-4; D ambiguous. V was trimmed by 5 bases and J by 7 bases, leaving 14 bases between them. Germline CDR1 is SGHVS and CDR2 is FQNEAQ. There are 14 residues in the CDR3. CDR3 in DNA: TGTGCCAGCAGCCCTTTGAGGTTACGTGAAAAACTGTTTTTT. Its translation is CASSPLRLREKLFF.

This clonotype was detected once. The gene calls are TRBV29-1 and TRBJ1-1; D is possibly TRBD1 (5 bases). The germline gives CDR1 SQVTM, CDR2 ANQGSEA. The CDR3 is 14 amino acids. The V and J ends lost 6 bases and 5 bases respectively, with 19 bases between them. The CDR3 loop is CSVVRLLGGTEAFF. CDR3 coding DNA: TGCAGCGTAGTCAGACTGCTCGGGGGGACTGAAGCTTTCTTT.

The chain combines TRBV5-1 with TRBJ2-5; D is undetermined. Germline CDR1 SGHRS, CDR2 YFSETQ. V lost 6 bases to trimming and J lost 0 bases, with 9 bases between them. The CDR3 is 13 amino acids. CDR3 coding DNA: TGCGCCAGCACCCGGGCCAACCAAGAGACCCAGTACTTC. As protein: CASTRANQETQYF.

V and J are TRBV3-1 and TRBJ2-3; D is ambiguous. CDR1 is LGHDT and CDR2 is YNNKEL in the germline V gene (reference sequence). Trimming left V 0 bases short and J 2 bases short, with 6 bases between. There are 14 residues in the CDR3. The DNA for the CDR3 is TGTGCCAGCAGCCAAGACTTAGACACAGATACGCAGTATTTT. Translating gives CASSQDLDTDTQYF.

Here the CDR3 DNA reads TGTGCCAGCAGCTTAGGAGGGTCTGAAGCTTTCTTT. Encoded protein: CASSLGGSEAFF. The gene calls are TRBV7-9 and TRBJ1-1; no clear D. The germline V gene has CDR1 SEHNR and CDR2 FQNEAQ (reference sequence). The length of the CDR3 is 12 residues. Trimming took 1 base from V and 6 from J, leaving 6 bases between them.

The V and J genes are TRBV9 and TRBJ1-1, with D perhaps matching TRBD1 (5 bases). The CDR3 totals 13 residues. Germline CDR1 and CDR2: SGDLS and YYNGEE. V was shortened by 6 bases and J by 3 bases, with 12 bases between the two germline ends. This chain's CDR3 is CASKDSTDTEAFF. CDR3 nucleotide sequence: TGTGCCAGCAAAGACAGCACGGACACTGAAGCTTTCTTT. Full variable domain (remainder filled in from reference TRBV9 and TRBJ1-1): DSGVTQTPKHLITATGQRVTLRCSPRSGDLSVYWYQQSLDQGLQFLIQYYNGEERAKGNILERFSAQQFPDLHSELNLSSLELGDSALYFCASKDSTDTEAFFGQGTRLTVV.

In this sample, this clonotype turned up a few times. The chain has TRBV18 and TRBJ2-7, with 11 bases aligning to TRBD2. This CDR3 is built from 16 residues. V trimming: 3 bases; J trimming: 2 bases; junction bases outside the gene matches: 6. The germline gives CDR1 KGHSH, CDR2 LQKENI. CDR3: CASSPSGTSGTYEQYF. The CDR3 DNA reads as TGTGCCAGCTCACCCTCTGGGACTAGCGGTACCTACGAGCAGTACTTC.

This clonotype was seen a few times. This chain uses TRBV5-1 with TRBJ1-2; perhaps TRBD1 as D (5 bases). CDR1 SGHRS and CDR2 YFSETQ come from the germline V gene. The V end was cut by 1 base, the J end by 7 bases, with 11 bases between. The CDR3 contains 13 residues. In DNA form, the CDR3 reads TGCGCCAGCAGCTTGCCCCTTGGGGGTGGCTACACCTTC. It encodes CASSLPLGGGYTF.

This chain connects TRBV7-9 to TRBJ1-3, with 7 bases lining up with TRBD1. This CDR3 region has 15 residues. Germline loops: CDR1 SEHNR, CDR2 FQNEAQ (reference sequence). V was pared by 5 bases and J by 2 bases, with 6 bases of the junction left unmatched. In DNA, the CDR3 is TGTGCCAGCAGCGAAACAGGGGAGGCTGGAAACACCATATATTTT. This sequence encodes CASSETGEAGNTIYF.

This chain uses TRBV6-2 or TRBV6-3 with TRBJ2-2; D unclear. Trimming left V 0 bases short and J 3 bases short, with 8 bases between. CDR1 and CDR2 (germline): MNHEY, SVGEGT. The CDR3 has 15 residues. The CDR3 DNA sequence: TGTGCCAGCAGTTACTCGAAAAGGGACACCGGGGAGCTGTTTTTT. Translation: CASSYSKRDTGELFF.

The CDR3 here is CSARGTASYNEQFF. CDR3 sequence (DNA): TGCAGTGCTAGAGGGACAGCATCCTACAATGAGCAGTTCTTC. This sequence joins TRBV20-1 and TRBJ2-1; perhaps TRBD1 as D (6 bases). The CDR3 contains 14 residues. The germline CDR1 and CDR2 sequences are DFQATT and SNEGSKA (reference sequence). V was trimmed by 1 base and J by 1 base, leaving 8 bases between them.

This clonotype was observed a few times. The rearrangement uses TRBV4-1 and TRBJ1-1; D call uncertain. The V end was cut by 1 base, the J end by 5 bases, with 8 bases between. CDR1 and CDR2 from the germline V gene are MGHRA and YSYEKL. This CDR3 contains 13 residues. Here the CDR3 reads CASSQVPATEAFF. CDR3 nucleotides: TGCGCCAGCAGCCAAGTCCCCGCGACTGAAGCTTTCTTT.

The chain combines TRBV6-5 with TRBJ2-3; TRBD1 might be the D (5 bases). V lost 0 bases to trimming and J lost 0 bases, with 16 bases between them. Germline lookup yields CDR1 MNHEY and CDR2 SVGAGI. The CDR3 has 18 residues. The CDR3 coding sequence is TGTGCCAGCAGTTACTCTGGGGCTGGCGTAACTAGCACAGATACGCAGTATTTT. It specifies CASSYSGAGVTSTDTQYF.

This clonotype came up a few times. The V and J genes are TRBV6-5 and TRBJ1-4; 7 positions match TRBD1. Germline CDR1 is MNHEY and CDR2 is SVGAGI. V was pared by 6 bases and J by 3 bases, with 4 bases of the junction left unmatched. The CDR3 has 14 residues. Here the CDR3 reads CASSAGTANEKLFF. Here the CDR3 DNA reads TGTGCCAGCAGCGCAGGGACAGCTAATGAAAAACTGTTTTTT.

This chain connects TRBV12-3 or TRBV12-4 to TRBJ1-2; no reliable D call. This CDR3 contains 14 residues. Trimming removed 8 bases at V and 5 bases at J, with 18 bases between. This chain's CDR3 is CASGGLWQNYGYTF. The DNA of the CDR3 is TGTGCCAGCGGAGGGCTGTGGCAGAATTATGGCTACACCTTC.

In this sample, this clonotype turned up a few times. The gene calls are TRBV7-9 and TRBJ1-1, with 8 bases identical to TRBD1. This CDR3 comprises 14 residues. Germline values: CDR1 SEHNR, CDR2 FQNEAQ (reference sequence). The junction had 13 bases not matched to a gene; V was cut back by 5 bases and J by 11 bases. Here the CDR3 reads CASSPRTGRFYAFF. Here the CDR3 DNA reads TGTGCCAGCAGCCCCAGGACAGGGAGGTTTTATGCTTTCTTT.

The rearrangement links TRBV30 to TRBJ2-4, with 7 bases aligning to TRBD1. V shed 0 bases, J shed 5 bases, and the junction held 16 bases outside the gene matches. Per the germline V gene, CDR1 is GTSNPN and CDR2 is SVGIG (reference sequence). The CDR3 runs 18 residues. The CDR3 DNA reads TGTGCCTGGAGTGTGGGACAGCGGACTCTAACGGGGCAAAACATTCAGTACTTC. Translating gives CAWSVGQRTLTGQNIQYF.

The CDR3 loop is CASSLLDRGIGELFF. In DNA form, the CDR3 reads TGTGCCAGCAGCCTACTGGACAGGGGGATCGGGGAGCTGTTTTTT. The V gene is TRBV7-2, the J gene TRBJ2-2, with 10 positions matching TRBD1. The trim removed 5 bases at V and 7 bases at J, leaving 7 bases unmatched. Germline V CDR1 and CDR2: SGHTA, FQGNSA. The CDR3 is 15 residues long.

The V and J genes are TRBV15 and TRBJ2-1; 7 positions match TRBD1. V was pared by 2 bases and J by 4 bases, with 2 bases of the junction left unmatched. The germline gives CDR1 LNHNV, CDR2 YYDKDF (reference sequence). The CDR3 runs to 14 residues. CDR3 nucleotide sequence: TGTGCCACCAGCAGACCGGGACAGTACAATGAGCAGTTCTTC. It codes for CATSRPGQYNEQFF.

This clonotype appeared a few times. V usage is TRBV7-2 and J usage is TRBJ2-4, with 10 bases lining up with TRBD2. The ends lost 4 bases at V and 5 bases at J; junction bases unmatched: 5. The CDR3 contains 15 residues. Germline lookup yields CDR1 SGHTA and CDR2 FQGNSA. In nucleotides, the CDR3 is TGTGCCAGCAGCTCCTTCAGCGGGGGGGAAAACATTCAGTACTTC. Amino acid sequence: CASSSFSGGENIQYF.